This record covers a single T cell receptor beta chain. Its specificity is not known. TCRdb's table, derived via immunoSEQ multiplex PCR, lists solely in-frame clones and lacks some. The sample records about 45,000 clones, about 95% being singletons. These data originate in a study of T cell clonotyping in hematopoietic cell transplantation. Study-level results: Graft donor and pretransplant recipient Inverse Simpson Index values predicted broader posttransplant TCR diversity.

The germline V gene has CDR1 SGHTA and CDR2 FQGTGA. The CDR3 is 13 amino acids. Trimming took 5 bases from V and 1 from J, leaving 8 bases between them. The source is a woman between 50 and 59 years old in good health. Some clones in this sample may be carry-over from other donors' samples. This rearrangement joins TRBV7-3 to TRBJ1-1; D might be TRBD1 (5 bases). Sequenced: peripheral blood mononuclear cells. As DNA, the CDR3 is TGTGCCAGCAGCCCGGGACCGAACACTGAAGCTTTCTTT. Its translation: CASSPGPNTEAFF.